This T cell receptor (beta chain) was sequenced during a study of memory CD4+ T cells and cytomegalovirus serostatus. Study-level information: Healthy Belgian adult donors included nine or ten CMV-positive and 24 CMV-negative people.

Broader study findings: About 40% of the roughly 160 known CMV-associated TCRbeta sequences appeared in CD4+ memory.

On this clone: Its antigen is as yet unknown.

Produced via immunoSEQ multiplex PCR; TCRdb's table is partial and in-frame only. The table lists about 56,000 clones, about 80% of them singletons. The sort gate was single viable CD3+CD4+CD8-CD45RO+ cells for memory CD4+ T cells. Serum IgG to CMV pp150, pp28, p38 and p52 defined serostatus. The CDR3 runs 19 residues. Looked up from germline, CDR1 is SEHNR and CDR2 is FQNEAQ (reference sequence). J was trimmed by 6 bases and V by 5 bases; bases with no gene match: 17. The chain recombines TRBV7-9 with TRBJ2-1; 12 nucleotides match TRBD2. The sequencing input was memory CD4+ T cells from blood. The sequence came from an adult in good health and CMV-seropositive. As DNA, the CDR3 is TGTGCCAGCAGCAGGTCTTTGACTAGCGGGGGCCCCATGGGCAATGAGCAGTTCTTC. This translates into CASSRSLTSGGPMGNEQFF.